The 16 T cell receptor beta chains below were found in one sample sequenced in a study of T cells expressing NK-cell markers. TCRdb reworked the 5' RACE reads into one entry per CDR3 protein, no DNA. This sample's table reports a few hundred thousand distinct CDR3 sequences. Sequencing used blood T cells: a sorted CD56 or NKG2C T cell subset, CD4+ or CD8+ T cells, or bulk PBMC T cells (not recorded which). The source is a man between 18 and 29 years old in good health.

The chain has TRBV7-6 and TRBJ2-1; as DNA is missing, the TRBD2 call by TCRdb cannot be tested. Germline CDR1 and CDR2: SGHVS and FNYEAQ. The length of the CDR3 is 16 residues. CDR3 region: CASRSVAGVSYNEQFF. Drawing the rest from reference TRBV7-6 and TRBJ2-1, the complete variable domain is GAGVSQSPRYKVTKRGQDVALRCDPISGHVSLYWYRQALGQGPEFLTYFNYEAQQDKSGLPNDRFSAERPEGSISTLTIQRTEQRDSAMYRCASRSVAGVSYNEQFFGPGTRLTVL.

The chain has TRBV12-3 or TRBV12-4 and TRBJ1-5; with no DNA, the TCRdb D assignment of TRBD1 cannot be verified. CDR3 length equals 14 residues. CDR3 protein: CASSGQVTIQPQHF.

The J gene is TRBJ1-1, the V gene TRBV7-2; TCRdb reports TRBD1, a call that lacks DNA to check it against. The CDR3 is made up of 15 amino acids. CDR1 is SGHTA and CDR2 is FQGNSA in the germline V gene. The CDR3 spells CASSPVPGQPRGAFF.

V gene TRBV5-4 combines with J gene TRBJ2-1; no DNA is available, so the TRBD2 call from TCRdb remains unchecked. This CDR3 contains 14 residues. CDR1 and CDR2 from the germline V gene are SGHNT and YYREEE (reference sequence). The CDR3 protein is CASSSGEREGEQFF.

The chain recombines TRBV7-2 with TRBJ2-6. The germline V gene has CDR1 SGHTA and CDR2 FQGNSA. The CDR3 has 15 residues. CDR3: CASSPTPSGANVLTF.

The chain links TRBV5-4 to TRBJ2-5; TCRdb calls TRBD1, which cannot be checked without DNA. Germline V CDR1 and CDR2: SGHNT, YYREEE (reference sequence). The CDR3 has 14 amino acids. The CDR3 is CASSLGQNQETQYF.

This chain uses TRBV20-1 with TRBJ2-1; TCRdb names TRBD2, which stays unverified in the absence of DNA. This CDR3 is built from 14 residues. CDR1 and CDR2 (germline): DFQATT, SNEGSKA (reference sequence). The CDR3 sequence is CSARAPRGAREQFF.

The chain carries TRBV7-3 and TRBJ2-2; TCRdb lists TRBD2, though no DNA is available to test this call. This CDR3 has 15 residues. Germline loops: CDR1 SGHTA, CDR2 FQGTGA. CDR3 sequence reads: CASSPGTAIPGELFF.

The genes are TRBV5-1 and TRBJ2-1; no DNA is available, so the TRBD2 call from TCRdb remains unchecked. The CDR3 consists of 15 residues. CDR1 and CDR2 (germline): SGHRS, YFSETQ. This chain's CDR3 is CASTAAGLPYNEQFF.

The chain has TRBV27 and TRBJ2-1; TCRdb's D call, TRBD2, is unchecked because there is no DNA. The CDR3 runs 13 residues. Germline CDR1 is MNHEY and CDR2 is SMNVEV (reference sequence). The CDR3 spells CASWSGNYNEQFF.

The chain joins TRBV25-1 to TRBJ2-5; TCRdb's D gene call, TRBD2, goes unchecked for lack of DNA. Germline V gene data show CDR1 as MGHDK and CDR2 as SYGVNS. The CDR3 consists of 15 residues. The CDR3 region is CASSEGTAGRETQYF.

The V call is TRBV20-1, the J call TRBJ2-7; TCRdb names TRBD1, which stays unverified in the absence of DNA. The CDR3 covers 15 residues. Germline V lookup: CDR1 DFQATT, CDR2 SNEGSKA (reference sequence). The CDR3 loop reads CSARDRGGPSYEQYF.

CDR3 protein: CASSKGGQVDGYTF. This chain connects TRBV5-1 to TRBJ1-2; TCRdb returns TRBD1, unconfirmable since there is no DNA. From germline, CDR1 is SGHRS and CDR2 YFSETQ. The CDR3 runs to 14 residues.

The chain joins TRBV7-2 to TRBJ2-1; TCRdb calls TRBD2, which cannot be checked without DNA. Germline V CDR1 and CDR2: SGHTA, FQGNSA. The length of the CDR3 is 15 residues. CDR3: CASSLVSAGMDEQFF.

The chain carries TRBV29-1 and TRBJ1-1. The CDR3 has 13 amino acids. CDR1 SQVTM and CDR2 ANQGSEA come from the germline V gene. CDR3: CSVEDRWEDEAFF.

The chain is built from TRBV5-1 and TRBJ1-1; TCRdb returns TRBD1, unconfirmable since there is no DNA. Germline CDR1 and CDR2: SGHRS and YFSETQ. The CDR3 has 14 residues. CDR3 region: CASRAGGANTEAFF.